This TCR beta chain was captured by sequencing in a study of blood T cell repertoires in COVID-19. The overall study: Both acute and convalescent COVID-19 samples were obtained from the United States, Italy and Spain.

The CDR3 runs 15 residues. Profiled with immunoSEQ multiplex PCR; TCRdb holds only in-frame clones, not every one. The data hold 220,000 or so clones, with 85% to 90% observed a single time. This clone was found a few times. The chain recombines TRBV21-1 with TRBJ1-1; TRBD1, as called in the table, went unchecked against the DNA. TRBV21-1 is assigned pseudogene status. The TCR originated in a man in his fifties or sixties who had been exposed to COVID-19. The sample consisted of PBMCs or T cells enriched from blood (not recorded which). CDR3 bases: TGTGCCAGCAGCAAGACCGGGACAGGGAACACTGAAGCTTTCTTT. Translation: CASSKTGTGNTEAFF.